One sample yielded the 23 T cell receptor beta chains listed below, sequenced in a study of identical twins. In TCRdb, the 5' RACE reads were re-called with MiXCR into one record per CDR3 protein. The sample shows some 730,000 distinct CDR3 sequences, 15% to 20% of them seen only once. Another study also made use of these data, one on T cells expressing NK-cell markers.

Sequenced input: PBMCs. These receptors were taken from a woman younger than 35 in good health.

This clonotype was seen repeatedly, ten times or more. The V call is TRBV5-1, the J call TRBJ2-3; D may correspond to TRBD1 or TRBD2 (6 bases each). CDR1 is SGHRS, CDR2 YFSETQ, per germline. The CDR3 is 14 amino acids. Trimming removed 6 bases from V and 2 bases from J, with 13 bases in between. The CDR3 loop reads CASKEGVPTDTQYF. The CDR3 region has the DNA TGCGCCAGCAAGGAGGGGGTACCCACAGATACGCAGTATTTT.

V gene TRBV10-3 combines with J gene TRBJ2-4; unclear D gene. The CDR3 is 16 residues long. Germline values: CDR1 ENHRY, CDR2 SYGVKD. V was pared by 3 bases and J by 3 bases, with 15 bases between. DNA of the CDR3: TGTGCCATCAGTGAAAGGAACGATAAGGTCAAAAACATTCAGTACTTC. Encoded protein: CAISERNDKVKNIQYF.

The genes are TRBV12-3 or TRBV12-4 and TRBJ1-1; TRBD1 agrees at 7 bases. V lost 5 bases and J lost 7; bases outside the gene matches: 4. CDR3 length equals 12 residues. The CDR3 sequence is CASSITGVEAFF. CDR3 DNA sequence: TGTGCCAGCAGTATTACAGGGGTTGAAGCTTTCTTT.

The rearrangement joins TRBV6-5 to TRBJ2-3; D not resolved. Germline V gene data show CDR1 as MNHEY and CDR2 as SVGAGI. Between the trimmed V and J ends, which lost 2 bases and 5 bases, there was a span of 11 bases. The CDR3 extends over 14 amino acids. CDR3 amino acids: CASSYRAGGDTQYF. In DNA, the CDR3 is TGTGCCAGCAGTTACAGGGCCGGTGGAGATACGCAGTATTTT.

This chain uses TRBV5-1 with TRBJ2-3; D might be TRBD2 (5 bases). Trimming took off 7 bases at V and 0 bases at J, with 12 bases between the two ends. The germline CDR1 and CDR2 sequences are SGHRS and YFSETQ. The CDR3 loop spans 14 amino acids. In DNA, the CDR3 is TGCGCCAGCCGATTGGAGGCTAGCACAGATACGCAGTATTTT. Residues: CASRLEASTDTQYF.

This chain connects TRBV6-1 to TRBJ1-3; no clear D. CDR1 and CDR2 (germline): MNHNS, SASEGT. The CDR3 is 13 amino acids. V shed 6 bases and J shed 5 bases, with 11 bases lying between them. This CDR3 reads CASSRQDRNTIYF. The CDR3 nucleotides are TGTGCCAGCAGCAGGCAGGACCGAAACACCATATATTTT.

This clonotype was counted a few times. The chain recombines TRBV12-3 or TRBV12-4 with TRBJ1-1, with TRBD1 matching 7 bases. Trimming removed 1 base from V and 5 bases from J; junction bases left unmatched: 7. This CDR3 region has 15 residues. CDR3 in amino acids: CASSLEGTVGTEAFF. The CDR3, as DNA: TGTGCCAGCAGTTTAGAGGGGACAGTTGGAACTGAAGCTTTCTTT.

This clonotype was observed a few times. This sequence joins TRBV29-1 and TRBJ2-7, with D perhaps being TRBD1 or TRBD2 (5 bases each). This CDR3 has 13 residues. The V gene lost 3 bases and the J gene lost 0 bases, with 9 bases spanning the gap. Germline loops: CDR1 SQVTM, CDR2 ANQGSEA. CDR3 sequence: CSVDAGSSYEQYF. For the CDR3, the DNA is TGCAGCGTTGACGCAGGGAGCTCCTACGAGCAGTACTTC.

The CDR3 nucleotides are TGTGCCAGCAGCCCGGTATACAGGGGTAATTTAAACACTGAAGCTTTCTTT. This gives the protein CASSPVYRGNLNTEAFF. The V call is TRBV7-9, the J call TRBJ1-1, with TRBD1 matching 7 bases. Germline V gene data show CDR1 as SEHNR and CDR2 as FQNEAQ (reference sequence). With 5 bases clipped from V and 2 bases from J, the junction kept 14 bases outside the gene matches. The CDR3 has 17 residues.

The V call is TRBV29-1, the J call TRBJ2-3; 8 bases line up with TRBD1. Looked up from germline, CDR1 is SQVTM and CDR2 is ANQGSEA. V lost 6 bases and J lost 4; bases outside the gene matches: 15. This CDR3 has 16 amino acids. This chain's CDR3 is CSVPPPGQEVSDTQYF. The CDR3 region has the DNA TGCAGCGTCCCACCACCGGGACAGGAAGTTTCAGATACGCAGTATTTT.

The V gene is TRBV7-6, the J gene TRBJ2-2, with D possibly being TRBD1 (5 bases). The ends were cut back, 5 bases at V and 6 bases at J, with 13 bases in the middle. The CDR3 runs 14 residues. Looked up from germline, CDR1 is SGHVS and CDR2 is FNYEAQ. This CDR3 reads CASSRPSGPGELFF. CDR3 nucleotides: TGTGCCAGCAGCCGGCCCTCAGGGCCCGGGGAGCTGTTTTTT.

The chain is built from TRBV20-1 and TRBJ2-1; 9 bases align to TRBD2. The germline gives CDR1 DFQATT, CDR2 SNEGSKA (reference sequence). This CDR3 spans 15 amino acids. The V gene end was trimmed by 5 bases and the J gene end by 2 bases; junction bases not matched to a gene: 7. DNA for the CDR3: TGCAGTGCTGAGGTAGCGGGAGAAACCTACAATGAGCAGTTCTTC. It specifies CSAEVAGETYNEQFF.

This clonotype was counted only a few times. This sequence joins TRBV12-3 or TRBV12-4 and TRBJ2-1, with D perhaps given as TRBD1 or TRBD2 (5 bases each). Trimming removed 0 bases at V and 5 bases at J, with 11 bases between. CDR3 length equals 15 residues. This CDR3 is CASSLALGPNNEQFF. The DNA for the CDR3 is TGTGCCAGCAGTTTAGCGCTGGGACCGAACAATGAGCAGTTCTTC.

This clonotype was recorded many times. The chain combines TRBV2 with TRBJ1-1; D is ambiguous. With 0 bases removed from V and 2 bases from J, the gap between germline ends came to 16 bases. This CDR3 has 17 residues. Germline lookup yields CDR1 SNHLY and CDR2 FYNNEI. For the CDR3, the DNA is TGTGCCAGCAGTGAAGCGCCCCGGTCTGGACGTAACACTGAAGCTTTCTTT. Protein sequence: CASSEAPRSGRNTEAFF. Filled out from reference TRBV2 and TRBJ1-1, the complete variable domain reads EPEVTQTPSHQVTQMGQEVILRCVPISNHLYFYWYRQILGQKVEFLVSFYNNEISEKSEIFDDQFSVERPDGSNFTLKIRSTKLEDSAMYFCASSEAPRSGRNTEAFFGQGTRLTVV.

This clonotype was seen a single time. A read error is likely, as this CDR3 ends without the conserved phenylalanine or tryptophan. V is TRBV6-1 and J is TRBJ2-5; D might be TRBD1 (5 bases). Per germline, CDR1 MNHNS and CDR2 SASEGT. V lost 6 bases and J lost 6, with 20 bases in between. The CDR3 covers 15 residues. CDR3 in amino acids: CASRLHPDGAKTQYL. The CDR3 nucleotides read TGTGCCAGCAGATTGCACCCTGATGGGGCCAAGACCCAGTACTTA.

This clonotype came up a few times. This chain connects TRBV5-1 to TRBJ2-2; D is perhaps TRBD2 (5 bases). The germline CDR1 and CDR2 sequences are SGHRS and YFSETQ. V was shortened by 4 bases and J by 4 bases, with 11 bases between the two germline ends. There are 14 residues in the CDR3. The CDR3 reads CASSPEGGTGELFF. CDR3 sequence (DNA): TGCGCCAGCAGCCCCGAGGGCGGCACCGGGGAGCTGTTTTTT. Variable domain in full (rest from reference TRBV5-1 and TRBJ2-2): KAGVTQTPRYLIKTRGQQVTLSCSPISGHRSVSWYQQTPGQGLQFLFEYFSETQRNKGNFPGRFSGRQFSNSRSEMNVSTLELGDSALYLCASSPEGGTGELFFGEGSRLTVL.

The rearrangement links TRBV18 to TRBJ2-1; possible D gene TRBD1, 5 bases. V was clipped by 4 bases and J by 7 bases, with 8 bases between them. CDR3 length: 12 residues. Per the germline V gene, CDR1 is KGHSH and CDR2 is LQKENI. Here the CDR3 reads CASSQNRNEQFF. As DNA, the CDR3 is TGTGCCAGCTCACAGAACAGGAATGAGCAGTTCTTC.

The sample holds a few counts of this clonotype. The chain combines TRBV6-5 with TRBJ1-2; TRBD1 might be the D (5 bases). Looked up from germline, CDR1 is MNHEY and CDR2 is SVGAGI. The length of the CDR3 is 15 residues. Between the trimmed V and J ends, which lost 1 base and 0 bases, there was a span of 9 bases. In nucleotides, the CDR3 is TGTGCCAGCAGTTACTTGGCGGGGGCTAACTATGGCTACACCTTC. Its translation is CASSYLAGANYGYTF.

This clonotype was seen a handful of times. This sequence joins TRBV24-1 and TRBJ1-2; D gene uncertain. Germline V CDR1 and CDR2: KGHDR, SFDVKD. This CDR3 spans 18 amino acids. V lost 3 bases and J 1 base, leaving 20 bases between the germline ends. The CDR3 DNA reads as TGTGCCACCAGTGATCTTCTGTGGCGGGTCCGATGTAACTATGGCTACACCTTC. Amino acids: CATSDLLWRVRCNYGYTF.

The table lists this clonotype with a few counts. CDR3 DNA sequence: TGCGCCAGCAGCCCGAAGGGACTGATCTACGAGCAGTACTTC. This encodes CASSPKGLIYEQYF. This rearrangement joins TRBV4-1 to TRBJ2-7, with D perhaps TRBD2 (6 bases). CDR3 size: 14 residues. CDR1 MGHRA and CDR2 YSYEKL come from the germline V gene. V lost 4 bases and J 3 bases, leaving 13 bases between the germline ends.

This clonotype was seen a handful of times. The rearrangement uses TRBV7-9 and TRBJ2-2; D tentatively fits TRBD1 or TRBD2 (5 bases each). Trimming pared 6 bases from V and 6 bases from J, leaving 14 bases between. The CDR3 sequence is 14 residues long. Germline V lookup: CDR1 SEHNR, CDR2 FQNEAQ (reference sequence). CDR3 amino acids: CASRSFQGPGELFF. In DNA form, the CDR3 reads TGTGCCAGCAGATCTTTTCAGGGACCCGGGGAGCTGTTTTTT. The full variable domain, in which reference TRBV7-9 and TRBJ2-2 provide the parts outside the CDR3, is DTGVSQNPRHKITKRGQNVTFRCDPISEHNRLYWYRQTLGQGPEFLTYFQNEAQLEKSRLLSDRFSAERPKGSFSTLEIQRTEQGDSAMYLCASRSFQGPGELFFGEGSRLTVL.

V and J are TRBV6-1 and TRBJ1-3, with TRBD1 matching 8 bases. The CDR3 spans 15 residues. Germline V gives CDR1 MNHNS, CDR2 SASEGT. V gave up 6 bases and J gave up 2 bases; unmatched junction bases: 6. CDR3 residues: CASRNTGGAGNTIYF. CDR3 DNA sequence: TGTGCCAGCAGGAACACAGGGGGAGCTGGAAACACCATATATTTT.

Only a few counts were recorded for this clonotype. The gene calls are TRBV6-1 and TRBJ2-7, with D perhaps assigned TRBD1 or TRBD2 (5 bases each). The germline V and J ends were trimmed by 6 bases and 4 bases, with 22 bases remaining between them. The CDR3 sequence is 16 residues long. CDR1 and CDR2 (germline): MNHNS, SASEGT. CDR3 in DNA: TGTGCCAGCAGAGAGGTCGTAGGGGAGCGGTCTTACGAGCAGTACTTC. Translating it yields CASREVVGERSYEQYF.